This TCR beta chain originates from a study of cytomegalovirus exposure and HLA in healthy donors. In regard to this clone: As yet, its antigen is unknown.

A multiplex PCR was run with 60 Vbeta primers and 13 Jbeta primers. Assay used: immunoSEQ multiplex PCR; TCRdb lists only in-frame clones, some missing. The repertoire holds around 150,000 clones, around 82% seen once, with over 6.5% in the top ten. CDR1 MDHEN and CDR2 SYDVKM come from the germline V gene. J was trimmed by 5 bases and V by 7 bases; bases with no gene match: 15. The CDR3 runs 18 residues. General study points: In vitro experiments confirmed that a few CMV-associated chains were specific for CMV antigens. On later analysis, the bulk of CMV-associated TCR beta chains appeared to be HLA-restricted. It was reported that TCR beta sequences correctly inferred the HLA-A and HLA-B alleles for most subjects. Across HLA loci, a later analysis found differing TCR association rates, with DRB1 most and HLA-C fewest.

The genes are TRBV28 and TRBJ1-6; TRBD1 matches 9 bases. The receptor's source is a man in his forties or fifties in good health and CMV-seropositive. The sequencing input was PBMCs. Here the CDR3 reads CASTTPGQGVRDNSPLHF. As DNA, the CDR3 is TGTGCCAGCACTACTCCGGGACAGGGAGTTAGAGATAATTCACCCCTCCACTTT.